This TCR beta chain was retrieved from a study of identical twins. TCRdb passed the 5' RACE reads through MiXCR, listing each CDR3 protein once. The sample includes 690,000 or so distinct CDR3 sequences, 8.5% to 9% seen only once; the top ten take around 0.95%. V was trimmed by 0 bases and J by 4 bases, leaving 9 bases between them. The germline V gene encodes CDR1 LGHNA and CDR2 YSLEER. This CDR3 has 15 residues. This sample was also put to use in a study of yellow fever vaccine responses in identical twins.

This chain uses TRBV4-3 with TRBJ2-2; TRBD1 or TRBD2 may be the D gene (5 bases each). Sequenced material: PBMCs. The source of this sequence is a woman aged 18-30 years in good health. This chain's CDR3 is CASSQDLGATGELFF. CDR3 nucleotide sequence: TGCGCCAGCAGCCAAGATCTCGGGGCCACCGGGGAGCTGTTTTTT.